The entry below describes one T cell receptor beta chain. The V gene lost 3 bases and the J gene lost 0 bases, with 9 bases spanning the gap. The germline V gene encodes CDR1 SGHTA and CDR2 FQGTGA. The CDR3 totals 14 residues. This record comes from a study of technical replicates of blood from several donors. Profiling relied on immunoSEQ multiplex PCR, and the TCRdb table lists in-frame clones only, not all of them. This table has around 81,000 clones, approximately 75% appearing once. The sequenced sample consisted of PBMCs. This TCR came from a human donor in good health. Some clones in this sample may be carry-over from other donors' samples. The rearrangement links TRBV7-3 to TRBJ2-7, with D possibly TRBD2 on 6 matching bases. Written as DNA, the CDR3 is TGTGCCAGCAGCTTGGGCGGGACCTCCTACGAGCAGTACTTC. Its protein is CASSLGGTSYEQYF.